The TCR beta chain under discussion was sequenced for a study of T cells in Graves' hyperthyroidism and ophthalmopathy. Overall study results and limits: Expanded thyroid clonotypes (above 0.001) were mostly also found in blood. Ophthalmopathy and stable hyperthyroidism were told apart by a 13 V-J model.

This clonotype was seen at least ten times. Its antigen is unknown. Germline lookup yields CDR1 SEHNR and CDR2 FQNEAQ (reference sequence). The length of the CDR3 is 17 residues. With 5 bases removed from V and 6 bases from J, the gap between germline ends came to 24 bases. Researchers amplified the TCR beta CDR3 regions from RNA transcripts. During a first-round RT-PCR of the TCR CDR3, the HTBI primer set was used. From the multiplex PCR reads, TCRdb called clonotypes with MiXCR, one entry per CDR3 protein. The sample lists 700,000 or so distinct CDR3 sequences, around 17% seen once, with over 7.5% in the top ten. Fresh peripheral blood, under 13 ml, was the source of the PBMCs.

The clonotype originates from a man aged 18 to 29 with Graves' hyperthyroidism. Source material: blood. The chain combines TRBV7-9 with TRBJ2-3; D is perhaps TRBD2 (7 bases). CDR3 region: CASSQIGGPVATDTQYF. The DNA for the CDR3 is TGTGCCAGCAGCCAGATCGGGGGGCCCGTTGCCACCGATACGCAGTATTTT.